A single T cell receptor (beta chain) is shown here with its context. Its antigen is undetermined. Per germline, CDR1 SGDLS and CDR2 YYNGEE. The CDR3 runs 17 residues. This sample was included in a study of T cells expressing NK-cell markers. Study-level findings and limits: In a handful of donors, dominant CD3+CD56+NKG2C+ clones formed roughly 1.0-7.5% of CD8+ cells.

In generating TCR beta cDNA, 5'RACE template switching with UMIs was used. Each CDR3 protein gets one entry in TCRdb, which reprocessed the 5' RACE reads and gives no DNA. With about 260,000 distinct CDR3 sequences in the sample, the ten largest clones hold around 4%. The clonotype was recovered from a woman between 18 and 69 years old in good health. The rearrangement joins TRBV9 to TRBJ2-2; the TCRdb D gene call, TRBD1, has no DNA to confirm it. Sequencing used blood T cells: a sorted CD56 or NKG2C T cell subset, CD4+ or CD8+ T cells, or bulk PBMC T cells (not recorded which). This chain's CDR3 is CASRPTSGTGFTGELFF.